Shown below are 13 T cell receptor beta chains from a single sample sequenced in a study of OX40 agonist ivuxolimab in advanced cancers. The library was built by means of the immunoSEQ multiplex PCR assay. Sourced from immuneACCESS, this table was stored by TCRdb with only in-frame sequences that have V and J called. A share of the clones is absent; for the studies checked, an unresolved V gene accounts for under half, and the remainder has no known explanation. This sample has more than 7,000 clones in its table, and roughly 70% of those were observed once. Jointly, the top ten make up approximately 46% of the sample. The material was CD4+ or CD8+ T cells sorted from blood, obtained in a trial of the OX40 agonist ivuxolimab. These TCRs come from an adult with an advanced solid tumor such as melanoma, head and neck, liver or kidney cancer.

The table lists this clone with a count of one. This rearrangement joins TRBV18 to TRBJ2-2, with 11 positions matching TRBD2. Looked up from germline, CDR1 is KGHSH and CDR2 is LQKENI. The V segment lost 4 bases and the J segment 4 bases; nucleotides outside the gene matches: 14. CDR3 length: 19 residues. The CDR3 coding sequence is TGTGCCAGCTCACGCCCCGGGACTAGCGGTCCGGAAGGCACCGGGGAGCTGTTTTTT. Amino acid sequence: CASSRPGTSGPEGTGELFF. The entire variable domain, with the rest obtained from reference TRBV18 and TRBJ2-2, is as follows: NAGVMQNPRHLVRRRGQEARLRCSPMKGHSHVYWYRQLPEEGLKFMVYLQKENIIDESGMPKERFSAEFPKEGPSILRIQQVVRGDSAAYFCASSRPGTSGPEGTGELFFGEGSRLTVL.

The chain recombines TRBV6-5 with TRBJ1-5; D perhaps matches TRBD1 (5 bases). The V gene lost 6 bases and the J gene lost 0 bases, with 12 bases spanning the gap. The CDR3 runs to 15 residues. CDR1 and CDR2 from the germline V gene are MNHEY and SVGAGI. The CDR3 nucleotides are TGTGCCAGCAGACCAAGGGGACCTAGCAATCAGCCCCAGCATTTT. It yields the protein CASRPRGPSNQPQHF.

In this sample, this clone turned up many times. This sequence joins TRBV30 and TRBJ1-4, with a possible D match to TRBD1 (5 bases). CDR1 and CDR2 from the germline V gene are GTSNPN and SVGIG (reference sequence). Trimming cost V 0 bases and J 8 bases, with 7 bases left between them. This CDR3 has 12 amino acids. Here the CDR3 DNA reads TGTGCCTGGAGTGTAGCAGGGGAAAAACTGTTTTTT. It is translated as CAWSVAGEKLFF.

This rearrangement joins TRBV6-5 to TRBJ2-7; TRBD2 might be the D (6 bases). The ends were cut back, 7 bases at V and 5 bases at J, with 12 bases in the middle. CDR1 and CDR2 (germline): MNHEY, SVGAGI. This CDR3 has 12 amino acids. CDR3 coding DNA: TGTGCCAGCACTAGCGCTTGGAACGAGCAGTACTTC. Its translation: CASTSAWNEQYF.

This clone has a handful of counts. V usage is TRBV5-1 and J usage is TRBJ2-3; 8 bases fit TRBD2. With 0 bases clipped from V and 3 bases from J, the junction kept 12 bases outside the gene matches. Germline V gene lookup returns CDR1 SGHRS and CDR2 YFSETQ. CDR3 length: 18 residues. The CDR3 reads CASSLVFLWSGGTDTQYF. The CDR3 DNA reads TGCGCCAGCAGCTTGGTTTTCCTGTGGTCGGGGGGGACAGATACGCAGTATTTT.

In this sample, this clone is medium-sized (0.01 to 0.1%). The chain links TRBV11-2 to TRBJ2-7; D gene unclear. The CDR3 is made up of 13 amino acids. Germline V gene data show CDR1 as SGHAT and CDR2 as FQNNGV. Trimming took off 5 bases at V and 5 bases at J, with 13 bases between the two ends. The CDR3 spells CASSPSLGNEQYF. The CDR3 coding sequence is TGTGCCAGCAGCCCATCCCTTGGAAACGAGCAGTACTTC.

This clone was seen once. This chain joins TRBV27 and TRBJ1-1; D perhaps matches TRBD1 (5 bases). V was trimmed by 5 bases and J by 4 bases, leaving 11 bases between them. From germline, CDR1 is MNHEY and CDR2 SMNVEV (reference sequence). There are 13 residues in the CDR3. The CDR3 here is CASSPGRGTEAFF. The CDR3 nucleotides read TGTGCCAGCAGTCCTGGGAGGGGCACTGAAGCTTTCTTT.

The genes are TRBV11-2 and TRBJ2-1, with 7 positions matching TRBD2. The V and J ends lost 5 bases and 0 bases, in that order; junction bases with no gene match: 7. Germline lookup yields CDR1 SGHAT and CDR2 FQNNGV. This CDR3 contains 16 residues. CDR3 DNA sequence: TGTGCCAGCAGCCCCAATGGCGGGGGCTCCTACAATGAGCAGTTCTTC. Its protein is CASSPNGGGSYNEQFF.

The chain is built from TRBV14 and TRBJ1-5; D remains unclear. V was shortened by 1 base and J by 7 bases, with 5 bases between the two germline ends. The CDR3 is 12 residues long. Germline loops: CDR1 SGHDN, CDR2 FVKESK. CDR3 bases: TGTGCCAGCAGCCAAGTCTCCCAGCCCCAGCATTTT. Translating it yields CASSQVSQPQHF.

The chain employs TRBV5-6 and TRBJ1-1, with D unresolved. Trimming took off 1 base at V and 0 bases at J, with 1 base between the two ends. This CDR3 contains 12 residues. Germline V gene sequence: CDR1 SGHDT, CDR2 YYEEEE. The CDR3 DNA is TGTGCCAGCAGCTTGCTGAACACTGAAGCTTTCTTT. As protein: CASSLLNTEAFF.

This clone is termed large. The gene calls are TRBV6-5 and TRBJ1-2; perhaps TRBD1 as D (5 bases). With 2 bases removed from V and 8 bases from J, the gap between germline ends came to 9 bases. Germline CDR1 reads MNHEY; CDR2 reads SVGAGI. This CDR3 contains 12 residues. DNA of the CDR3: TGTGCCAGCAGTTACGGGGGGGAAGGCTACACCTTC. Its translation is CASSYGGEGYTF.

The V gene is TRBV6-1, the J gene TRBJ2-1; 10 nucleotides agree with TRBD2. The germline gives CDR1 MNHNS, CDR2 SASEGT. Trimming removed 0 bases from V and 6 bases from J; junction bases left unmatched: 2. The CDR3 contains 15 residues. CDR3 sequence: CASSEAAGGPNEQFF. The CDR3 DNA reads TGTGCCAGCAGTGAAGCAGCGGGAGGGCCCAATGAGCAGTTCTTC.

The chain joins TRBV5-1 to TRBJ1-2; 7 bases match TRBD1. V trimming: 4 bases; J trimming: 4 bases; junction bases outside the gene matches: 10. Germline V gives CDR1 SGHRS, CDR2 YFSETQ. The CDR3 has 15 residues. CDR3 loop: CASSPQGGAGYGYTF. CDR3 DNA sequence: TGCGCCAGCAGCCCACAAGGGGGCGCGGGCTATGGCTACACCTTC.